The clone carrying this T cell receptor (beta chain) was seen more than once but under ten times. This entry belongs to a study of spatial heterogeneity in lung cancer. V was clipped by 5 bases and J by 0 bases, with 19 bases between them. The CDR3 totals 18 residues. CDR1 is MNHEY, CDR2 SMNVEV, per germline (reference sequence). Time point given: sample taken at primary tumor resection. TCRdb processed the 5' RACE reads anew with MiXCR; each CDR3 protein has one entry. The sample has about 92,000 distinct CDR3 sequences; 9.5% to 15% are singletons. This rearrangement joins TRBV27 to TRBJ2-2; a possible D gene is TRBD1 (6 bases). The clonotype originates from a male donor with early-stage non-small cell lung cancer. Sequenced here: PBMCs, sampled at surgery. The DNA for the CDR3 is TGTGCCAGCAGTCAATACAAGGATACAGGGCCGAACACCGGGGAGCTGTTTTTT. Translation gives CASSQYKDTGPNTGELFF.